The 16 T cell receptor beta chains below were found in one sample sequenced in a study of shared clonotypes between healthy human individuals. Sequencing was performed with immunoSEQ multiplex PCR; in TCRdb, only in-frame clones are kept and a portion is missing. This sample has about 1.5 million clones, with 96% found just once. Material: naive CD4+ T cells sorted from blood. The subset: CD45RA+ positively selected. All receptors derive from a man aged 30 to 39 in good health.

V is TRBV7-2 and J is TRBJ1-4, with unresolved D. Germline CDR1 and CDR2: SGHTA and FQGNSA. This CDR3 is built from 13 residues. The ends were cut back, 3 bases at V and 8 bases at J, with 10 bases in the middle. The CDR3 sequence: CASSLSEREKLFF. The DNA of the CDR3 is TGTGCCAGCAGCTTGTCGGAGCGGGAAAAACTGTTTTTT.

Here the CDR3 reads CASSVGPKMQLNEQFF. DNA for the CDR3: TGTGCCAGCAGCGTAGGACCAAAGATGCAGCTTAATGAGCAGTTCTTC. The V gene is TRBV9, the J gene TRBJ2-1; D not resolved. The CDR3 length is 16 residues. Germline V gene lookup returns CDR1 SGDLS and CDR2 YYNGEE. The ends were cut back, 0 bases at V and 7 bases at J, with 17 bases in the middle.

The gene calls are TRBV25-1 and TRBJ2-1, with 8 bases fitting TRBD1. The V gene's germline CDR1 is MGHDK and CDR2 SYGVNS. The CDR3 totals 18 residues. Trimming removed 1 base from V and 8 bases from J; junction bases left unmatched: 16. The CDR3 spells CASSELTPRGHFLDEQFF. The CDR3 DNA follows: TGTGCCAGCAGTGAATTAACCCCCAGGGGGCATTTTTTGGATGAGCAGTTCTTC.

The chain joins TRBV27 to TRBJ1-2, with TRBD1 as a possible D gene (6 bases). The CDR3 length is 17 residues. V lost 7 bases and J 3 bases, leaving 24 bases between the germline ends. In germline, CDR1 is MNHEY, CDR2 SMNVEV (reference sequence). CDR3 residues: CASTPNFHRDTDYGYTF. CDR3 in DNA: TGTGCCAGCACCCCCAACTTCCACAGGGATACAGACTATGGCTACACCTTC.

A remark on this clone: The same CDR3 can be traced to other DNA sequences in this sample. V and J are TRBV29-1 and TRBJ1-2, with 9 bases identical to TRBD1. V lost 4 bases and J lost 4; bases outside the gene matches: 1. The CDR3 loop spans 12 amino acids. The V gene's germline CDR1 is SQVTM and CDR2 ANQGSEA. This CDR3 is CSVADRGYGYTF. CDR3 nucleotides: TGCAGCGTTGCGGACAGGGGCTATGGCTACACCTTC.

The genes are TRBV14 and TRBJ2-1; D uncertain. Germline V gene data show CDR1 as SGHDN and CDR2 as FVKESK. CDR3 length: 11 amino acids. Trimming pared 8 bases from V and 3 bases from J, leaving 5 bases between. The CDR3 spells CASGFYNEQFF. The CDR3, as DNA: TGTGCCAGCGGGTTCTACAATGAGCAGTTCTTC.

The chain recombines TRBV6-4 with TRBJ2-1; no clear D. Per the germline V gene, CDR1 is MRHNA and CDR2 is SNTAGT. V was pared by 1 base and J by 9 bases, with 7 bases between. The CDR3 runs 12 residues. The CDR3 spells CASSDWRGEQFF. The DNA for the CDR3 is TGTGCCAGCAGTGACTGGCGAGGTGAGCAGTTCTTC.

The chain is built from TRBV4-3 and TRBJ1-1; no reliable D call. V was shortened by 1 base and J by 1 base, with 13 bases between the two germline ends. This CDR3 region has 16 residues. Per germline, CDR1 LGHNA and CDR2 YSLEER. The CDR3 coding sequence is TGCGCCAGCAGCCAAGTATACCCCCCCTGGAACACTGAAGCTTTCTTT. As protein: CASSQVYPPWNTEAFF.

The genes are TRBV19 and TRBJ1-1, with no clear D. Germline CDR1 reads LNHDA; CDR2 reads SQIVND (reference sequence). With 7 bases removed from V and 0 bases from J, the gap between germline ends came to 15 bases. The CDR3 loop spans 15 amino acids. CDR3 nucleotide sequence: TGTGCCAGTAAGATAGCGGACGGACTGAACACTGAAGCTTTCTTT. It encodes CASKIADGLNTEAFF.

This clone is a singleton in its sample. The chain uses TRBV10-3 and TRBJ2-2; TRBD2 matches at 13 bases. The V gene end was trimmed by 4 bases and the J gene end by 4 bases; junction bases not matched to a gene: 3. The CDR3 contains 16 residues. Germline lookup yields CDR1 ENHRY and CDR2 SYGVKD. The CDR3 spells CAISGLAGGPTGELFF. The CDR3 coding sequence is TGTGCCATCAGTGGACTAGCGGGAGGACCCACCGGGGAGCTGTTTTTT.

The gene calls are TRBV4-3 and TRBJ2-2; D is possibly TRBD2 (6 bases). CDR3 length: 14 amino acids. Trimming took off 7 bases at V and 4 bases at J, with 13 bases between the two ends. Germline values: CDR1 LGHNA, CDR2 YSLEER. As DNA, the CDR3 is TGCGCCAGCAACCGACGGAGGGGCACCGGGGAGCTGTTTTTT. It is translated as CASNRRRGTGELFF.

This clone showed up just once. The chain uses TRBV5-6 and TRBJ2-1, with no clear D. V lost 2 bases and J lost 6, with 6 bases in between. This CDR3 spans 12 amino acids. The germline CDR1 and CDR2 sequences are SGHDT and YYEEEE. The CDR3: CASSFSSNEQFF. In DNA, the CDR3 is TGTGCCAGCAGCTTTTCATCCAATGAGCAGTTCTTC.

This clone was recorded once. The rearrangement uses TRBV5-1 and TRBJ2-4, with D perhaps TRBD2 (5 bases). Trimming shortened V by 5 bases and J by 1 base, and 7 bases separated the two germline ends. CDR3 length equals 13 residues. CDR1 is SGHRS and CDR2 is YFSETQ in the germline V gene. The CDR3 DNA sequence: TGCGCCAGCAGGGACTTTGCCAAAAACATTCAGTACTTC. It specifies CASRDFAKNIQYF.

A single count supports this clone. This chain connects TRBV13 to TRBJ2-2; no clear D. The germline V and J ends were trimmed by 4 bases and 0 bases, with 12 bases remaining between them. This CDR3 has 16 amino acids. Germline values: CDR1 PRHDT, CDR2 FYEKMQ (reference sequence). This CDR3 is CASSSGVVTNTGELFF. The CDR3 DNA reads TGTGCCAGCAGCTCCGGAGTCGTAACGAACACCGGGGAGCTGTTTTTT. Combining the CDR3 with reference TRBV13 and TRBJ2-2 gives the whole variable domain AAGVIQSPRHLIKEKRETATLKCYPIPRHDTVYWYQQGPGQDPQFLISFYEKMQSDKGSIPDRFSAQQFSDYHSELNMSSLELGDSALYFCASSSGVVTNTGELFFGEGSRLTVL.

The chain carries TRBV5-1 and TRBJ2-3; 12 bases line up with TRBD2. V dropped 2 bases and J dropped 4; count of bases not matched to a gene: 2. The CDR3 totals 15 residues. CDR1 and CDR2 (germline): SGHRS, YFSETQ. The CDR3 reads CASSFSSGRADTQYF. In DNA form, the CDR3 reads TGCGCCAGCAGCTTCTCTAGCGGGAGGGCAGATACGCAGTATTTT.

V gene TRBV5-8 combines with J gene TRBJ2-1; D assignment may be TRBD1 or TRBD2 (5 bases each). Per the germline V gene, CDR1 is SGHTS and CDR2 is YDEGEE. Trimming removed 2 bases from V and 0 bases from J, with 12 bases in between. This CDR3 region has 16 residues. The DNA of the CDR3 is TGTGCCAGCAGCTTTGGGACGTCCTTCTCCTACAATGAGCAGTTCTTC. Translated: CASSFGTSFSYNEQFF.